This TCR beta chain came from a study of blood T cell repertoires in COVID-19. Study background: PBMCs, B-cell-depleted T cells, or T cells were the source of the cDNA or gDNA that made up the material.

The study drew participants aged roughly 18 to 89 years from under 30 US areas. Participant reports of clinical history set cohort assignment. Authors' methods: Nucleated cell number was recorded as an estimate derived from reference gene primer amplification. Profiling relied on immunoSEQ multiplex PCR, and the TCRdb table lists in-frame clones only, not all of them. V and J calls and clone size come straight from that table; D and trimming were deduced from the DNA. The sample lists about 180,000 clones, approximately 85% occurring once. Trimming pared 4 bases from V and 6 bases from J, leaving 11 bases between. The CDR3 runs to 12 residues. Germline V lookup: CDR1 SGHRS, CDR2 YFSETQ.

The sample consisted of PBMCs or T cells enriched from blood (not recorded which). The receptor's source is a man aged 35 to 55 who had recovered from COVID-19. The rearrangement joins TRBV5-1 to TRBJ2-7; a possible D gene is TRBD2 (6 bases). CDR3 coding DNA: TGCGCCAGCAGCCCTGGGAGGTCCGAGCAGTACTTC. Translation gives CASSPGRSEQYF.